The 10 T cell receptor beta chains below come from one sample, sequenced in a study of cytomegalovirus exposure and HLA in healthy donors (dated 2017 in TCRdb). The library was generated by the immunoSEQ multiplex PCR assay. For the multiplex PCR, a mixture combining 60 forward primers for TCR Vbeta segments and 13 reverse primers for TCR Jbeta segments was used. TCRdb's version of the immuneACCESS table is confined to in-frame rearrangements and falls short of the full clone set. An unresolved V gene accounts for under half of the shortfall where checked; the remainder is of unknown origin. For this sample there are about 150,000 clones; 75% appear just once. Clones ranked in the top ten supply about 10% of the sample. The sample consisted of PBMCs. These receptor sequences come from a man in his late teens or twenties in good health and CMV-seropositive.

The chain has TRBV7-9 and TRBJ1-5; the D gene is possibly TRBD1 (5 bases). V lost 1 base to trimming and J lost 6 bases, with 13 bases between them. Germline CDR1 and CDR2: SEHNR and FQNEAQ (reference sequence). The CDR3 length is 15 residues. The DNA of the CDR3 is TGTGCCAGCAGCTTAGAATACGGGGGAGTTCAGCCCCAGCATTTT. Amino acids: CASSLEYGGVQPQHF.

As regards this clone: Mismatch with germline at one junction end may stem from a read error. The chain carries TRBV5-1 and TRBJ2-7; 13 bases line up with TRBD2. The CDR3 spans 16 residues. CDR1 and CDR2 (germline): SGHRS, YFSETQ. The CDR3 nucleotides read TGCGCCAGCAGCTCCAGGACTAGCGGGAGAGGATTCGAGCAGCACTTC. Its protein product is CASSSRTSGRGFEQHF.

The genes are TRBV6-1 and TRBJ1-1; no clear D. The CDR3 loop spans 15 amino acids. The germline gives CDR1 MNHNS, CDR2 SASEGT. Trimming took 0 bases from V and 9 from J, leaving 17 bases between them. The CDR3 reads CASSEATARQYKAFF. The CDR3 DNA reads as TGTGCCAGCAGTGAAGCAACAGCCCGCCAATACAAAGCTTTCTTT.

About this clone: The sample holds other DNA sequences that translate to the same CDR3. V usage is TRBV6-6 and J usage is TRBJ2-3; D not resolved. V gave up 0 bases and J gave up 5 bases, with 6 bases separating them. The V gene's germline CDR1 is MNHNY and CDR2 SVGAGI (reference sequence). This CDR3 is 13 amino acids long. Here the CDR3 reads CASSYSPLDTQYF. CDR3 nucleotide sequence: TGTGCCAGCAGTTACTCTCCGTTAGATACGCAGTATTTT.

The chain employs TRBV5-1 and TRBJ2-7, with 10 positions matching TRBD1. In germline, CDR1 is SGHRS, CDR2 YFSETQ. V was pared by 4 bases and J by 4 bases, with 11 bases of the junction left unmatched. This CDR3 contains 16 residues. DNA for the CDR3: TGCGCCAGCAGCCCGCGGACAGGGGGAGCGGGTTACGAGCAGTACTTC. Its protein is CASSPRTGGAGYEQYF.

This chain joins TRBV2 and TRBJ1-5; no reliable D call. V dropped 8 bases and J dropped 0 bases, with 5 bases sitting between them. The CDR3 runs 12 residues. CDR1 and CDR2 (germline): SNHLY, FYNNEI. CDR3 in DNA: TGTGCCAGCTCGGGTAGCAATCAGCCCCAGCATTTT. This translates into CASSGSNQPQHF.

This clone has only one observation. The chain combines TRBV28 with TRBJ2-7; D unresolved. V was trimmed by 5 bases and J by 3 bases, leaving 14 bases between them. The CDR3 loop spans 14 amino acids. CDR1 is MDHEN and CDR2 is SYDVKM in the germline V gene. This CDR3 is CASSPNPPGYEQYF. The CDR3 DNA reads TGTGCCAGCAGTCCGAACCCACCAGGCTACGAGCAGTACTTC. Drawing the rest from reference TRBV28 and TRBJ2-7, the complete variable domain is DVKVTQSSRYLVKRTGEKVFLECVQDMDHENMFWYRQDPGLGLRLIYFSYDVKMKEKGDIPEGYSVSREKKERFSLILESASTNQTSMYLCASSPNPPGYEQYFGPGTRLTVT.

V and J are TRBV6-5 and TRBJ1-5; tentatively, D is TRBD1 (5 bases). The CDR3 is 14 residues long. Germline CDR1 and CDR2: MNHEY and SVGAGI. V lost 5 bases, J lost 3 bases, and 11 bases lay in between. The CDR3 DNA reads as TGTGCCAGCAGTGATAGACAGACCAATCAGCCCCAGCATTTT. Translated: CASSDRQTNQPQHF.

The chain joins TRBV27 to TRBJ2-7; 9 bases match TRBD1. From germline, CDR1 is MNHEY and CDR2 SMNVEV (reference sequence). Trimming took 8 bases from V and 6 from J; bases not matched to a gene: 11. There are 14 residues in the CDR3. The CDR3: CASGAGTGSTEQYF. DNA for the CDR3: TGTGCCAGCGGGGCCGGGACAGGGTCGACCGAGCAGTACTTC.

This chain joins TRBV7-3 and TRBJ2-3, with a weak D call TRBD1 (6 bases). Germline V CDR1 and CDR2: SGHTA, FQGTGA. CDR3 length: 14 amino acids. The V gene lost 5 bases and the J gene lost 7 bases, with 16 bases spanning the gap. Written as DNA, the CDR3 is TGTGCCAGCAGCCAAACCCTCCAGGGGAATACGCAGTATTTT. Translating gives CASSQTLQGNTQYF.